Each of the 20 T cell receptor beta chains below was sequenced from the same sample in a study of T cells in lung cancer brain metastases. The data were produced by immunoSEQ multiplex PCR, yet TCRdb's version contains in-frame clones alone and is incomplete. The sample holds over 950 clones, roughly 90% seen once. Sequenced material: tumor tissue from the primary lung tumor. Receptor source: a woman between 45 and 65 years old with non-small cell lung cancer.

J is TRBJ2-5 and V is TRBV20-1; no clear D. Trimming took 2 bases from V and 5 from J, leaving 6 bases between them. The CDR3 sequence is 11 residues long. Looked up from germline, CDR1 is DFQATT and CDR2 is SNEGSKA (reference sequence). CDR3 sequence reads: CSARPSETQYF. The CDR3 nucleotides read TGCAGTGCTAGACCATCCGAGACCCAGTACTTC.

The chain carries TRBV9 and TRBJ1-4; TRBD1 matches at 7 bases. This CDR3 spans 14 amino acids. Germline loops: CDR1 SGDLS, CDR2 YYNGEE. V lost 3 bases, J lost 5 bases, and 4 bases stayed unmatched. The DNA of the CDR3 is TGTGCCAGCAGCGCCGACAGGGAGAATGAAAAACTGTTTTTT. This codes for CASSADRENEKLFF.

By proportion, this clone is hyperexpanded. The chain couples TRBV19 to TRBJ2-5; 13 nucleotides agree with TRBD2. Germline assignment: CDR1 LNHDA and CDR2 SQIVND (reference sequence). This CDR3 is built from 15 residues. V shed 4 bases, J shed 4 bases, and the junction held 3 bases outside the gene matches. CDR3 in amino acids: CASSRTSGSLETQYF. The DNA for the CDR3 is TGTGCCAGTAGTAGGACTAGCGGGAGTTTAGAGACCCAGTACTTC.

This chain connects TRBV15 to TRBJ2-7, with D unresolved. V shed 0 bases and J shed 1 base, with 7 bases lying between them. The CDR3 extends over 14 amino acids. Germline V gene lookup returns CDR1 LNHNV and CDR2 YYDKDF (reference sequence). The CDR3 loop reads CATSRESGSYEQYF. CDR3 DNA sequence: TGTGCCACCAGCAGAGAATCCGGATCCTACGAGCAGTACTTC.

This clone has just a few counts. Other DNA sequences of this sample code for an identical CDR3. The chain joins TRBV11-2 to TRBJ1-2; D gene ambiguous. This CDR3 region has 13 residues. V lost 5 bases to trimming and J lost 8 bases, with 15 bases between them. Germline V gives CDR1 SGHAT, CDR2 FQNNGV. CDR3 protein: CASSPNLEGGYTF. The CDR3 nucleotides are TGTGCCAGCAGCCCGAATCTCGAGGGCGGCTACACCTTC.

The V call is TRBV5-4, the J call TRBJ1-2; D may be TRBD1 (6 bases). The germline gives CDR1 SGHNT, CDR2 YYREEE (reference sequence). V was clipped by 5 bases and J by 8 bases, with 19 bases between them. CDR3 length equals 14 residues. CDR3 region: CASSPPGDIRGYTF. The CDR3, as DNA: TGTGCCAGCAGTCCCCCGGGGGACATAAGAGGCTACACCTTC.

CDR3 region: CASSVDIWSGSLGNEQFF. The CDR3 nucleotides read TGTGCCAGCAGCGTAGATATCTGGAGCGGGAGCTTGGGTAATGAGCAGTTCTTC. The chain employs TRBV9 and TRBJ2-1, with 8 positions matching TRBD2. Losses at the gene ends were 0 bases for V and 7 bases for J; bases not matched to a gene: 15. In germline, CDR1 is SGDLS, CDR2 YYNGEE. CDR3 length equals 18 residues.

This clone is a singleton in its sample. The rearrangement links TRBV7-2 to TRBJ2-1; 12 bases agree with TRBD2. After removal of 5 bases from V and 3 bases from J, the junction contained 2 bases not matched to a gene. CDR3 length: 15 residues. Germline CDR1 and CDR2: SGHTA and FQGNSA. CDR3 loop: CASSRTSGNYNEQFF. CDR3 DNA: TGTGCCAGCAGCAGGACTAGCGGGAACTACAATGAGCAGTTCTTC.

V and J are TRBV4-3 and TRBJ1-5; D gene unclear. V was clipped by 0 bases and J by 3 bases, with 15 bases between them. This CDR3 has 17 amino acids. From germline, CDR1 is LGHNA and CDR2 YSLEER. Here the CDR3 reads CASSQEVHPPDNQPQHF. The CDR3 DNA sequence: TGCGCCAGCAGCCAAGAGGTTCATCCCCCAGACAATCAGCCCCAGCATTTT.

The chain links TRBV30 to TRBJ1-5, with D hard to call. CDR1 is GTSNPN, CDR2 SVGIG, per germline (reference sequence). Trimming pared 5 bases from V and 3 bases from J, leaving 14 bases between. The CDR3 is 14 residues long. CDR3 coding DNA: TGTGCCTGGTCCCAAGGGCCGATCAATCAGCCCCAGCATTTT. This gives the protein CAWSQGPINQPQHF.

The chain employs TRBV4-2 and TRBJ1-5; D remains unclear. Per the germline V gene, CDR1 is LGHNA and CDR2 is YNFKEQ. Deletions cut 0 bases from V and 3 bases from J, with 12 bases between. The CDR3 consists of 16 residues. The CDR3 bases are TGTGCCAGCAGCCAAGATGGAGTCGGGTACAATCAGCCCCAGCATTTT. Translating gives CASSQDGVGYNQPQHF.

J is TRBJ2-7 and V is TRBV6-6, with 9 bases aligning to TRBD2. V shed 0 bases and J 7 bases; nucleotides not matched to a gene: 7. The CDR3 is made up of 15 amino acids. The germline gives CDR1 MNHNY, CDR2 SVGAGI (reference sequence). The CDR3 nucleotides are TGTGCCAGCAGTTACTCTGGCGGGAGGGCTGAGGAGCAGTACTTC. Amino acid sequence: CASSYSGGRAEEQYF.

J is TRBJ2-5 and V is TRBV4-1, with a tentative D call TRBD1 (5 bases). The DNA matches TRBJ2-7 better at its end, which makes the J call doubtful. The CDR3 is 15 residues long. From germline, CDR1 is MGHRA and CDR2 YSYEKL. The CDR3 loop reads CASSQWGQAVSEQYF. CDR3 bases: TGCGCCAGCAGCCAATGGGGCCAGGCCGTGAGCGAGCAGTACTTC.

The rearrangement joins TRBV7-9 to TRBJ2-7; 10 bases are shared with TRBD2. The CDR3 sequence is 14 residues long. With V trimmed by 5 bases and J by 4 bases, 5 bases remained unmatched. Germline V gene lookup returns CDR1 SEHNR and CDR2 FQNEAQ (reference sequence). The CDR3 region has the DNA TGTGCCAGCAGCGAGGGGACTAGCGTGTACGAGCAGTACTTC. Translated, it gives CASSEGTSVYEQYF.

V is TRBV21-1 and J is TRBJ1-1. TRBV21-1 is listed as a pseudogene. The CDR3 sequence is 16 residues long. DNA for the CDR3: TGTGCCAGCAGCCCGCGGGACACGGGGGCGGATACTGAAGCTTTCTTT. This translates into CASSPRDTGADTEAFF.

This clone showed up just once. The junction departs from germline at one end; a sequencing error may be responsible. The genes are TRBV7-8 and TRBJ1-1; no definite D call. The CDR3 covers 12 residues. Per the germline V gene, CDR1 is SGHVS and CDR2 is FQNEAQ. The CDR3 spells CASSRVGTEVFF. The CDR3 DNA is TGTGCCAGCAGCCGTGTGGGCACTGAAGTTTTCTTT.

This clone was recorded only once. The gene calls are TRBV9 and TRBJ2-1; D could derive from TRBD1 or TRBD2 (5 bases each). CDR3 length: 16 amino acids. Germline V gene lookup returns CDR1 SGDLS and CDR2 YYNGEE. The V end lost 0 bases, the J end lost 7 bases, and 17 bases lay between the germline ends. CDR3 protein: CASSVDTGGTGNEQFF. CDR3 nucleotides: TGTGCCAGCAGCGTAGATACAGGAGGCACGGGGAATGAGCAGTTCTTC.

The rearrangement links TRBV2 to TRBJ1-4; no clear D gene. The V gene's germline CDR1 is SNHLY and CDR2 FYNNEI. V gave up 5 bases and J gave up 4 bases, with 11 bases separating them. The CDR3 is 14 amino acids. CDR3 DNA sequence: TGTGCCAGCAGTCTGTGGAGTGTTAATGAAAAACTGTTTTTT. It codes for CASSLWSVNEKLFF.

This sequence joins TRBV6-5 and TRBJ2-6, with 8 bases identical to TRBD1. The trim removed 2 bases at V and 5 bases at J, leaving 5 bases unmatched. The CDR3 consists of 16 residues. Germline V gene lookup returns CDR1 MNHEY and CDR2 SVGAGI. DNA for the CDR3: TGTGCCAGCAGTTACCTCGGACAGGGCTGGGCCAACGTCCTGACTTTC. It specifies CASSYLGQGWANVLTF.

This chain links TRBV19 with TRBJ1-5; D is perhaps TRBD1 (6 bases). Germline V gives CDR1 LNHDA, CDR2 SQIVND (reference sequence). V dropped 4 bases and J dropped 12 bases, with 19 bases sitting between them. CDR3 length: 14 amino acids. In DNA form, the CDR3 reads TGTGCCAGTAGTACCCGACAGTTGGGGGGCGGCCAGCATTTT. This sequence encodes CASSTRQLGGGQHF.